These 21 T cell receptor beta chains share one sample of origin, sequenced in a study of Ad26.COV2.S vaccination and SARS-CoV-2 variants. Some clones are missing from TCRdb's copy, which holds only in-frame ones; the method was immunoSEQ multiplex PCR. The table records about 450,000 clones, 75% to 90% of them present only once. Described treatment: roughly 19 received Ad26.COV2.S at low or high dose, single or two shots; roughly five received placebo; per-sample allocation not given. The study sampled participants on day 63 after the first vaccine or placebo injection. This specimen was peripheral blood, taken in a trial of Ad26.COV2.S vaccine versus placebo. Receptors were obtained from a person between 18 and 59 years old who received the Ad26.COV2.S COVID-19 vaccine or a placebo.

J is TRBJ1-3 and V is TRBV7-9; D unresolved. The CDR3 runs 13 residues. Germline V CDR1 and CDR2: SEHNR, FQNEAQ (reference sequence). V gave up 7 bases and J gave up 2 bases, with 9 bases separating them. The CDR3 sequence is CASTRSPGNTIYF. The DNA of the CDR3 is TGTGCCAGCACCCGATCCCCTGGAAACACCATATATTTT.

V is TRBV5-1 and J is TRBJ1-3; tentative D call: TRBD1 (6 bases). Germline CDR1 is SGHRS and CDR2 is YFSETQ. The CDR3 sequence is 15 residues long. The V end was cut by 4 bases, the J end by 1 base, with 12 bases between. CDR3 protein: CASSPAQGSGNTIYF. CDR3 in DNA: TGCGCCAGCAGCCCTGCACAGGGTTCTGGAAACACCATATATTTT.

This clone is a singleton in its sample. The sample carries other DNA sequences with the same CDR3. This chain joins TRBV18 and TRBJ2-1, with 7 bases that match TRBD2. Germline loops: CDR1 KGHSH, CDR2 LQKENI. This CDR3 contains 15 residues. The V and J ends lost 3 bases and 0 bases, in that order; junction bases with no gene match: 2. The CDR3 sequence is CASSPGLSSYNEQFF. The CDR3 bases are TGTGCCAGCTCACCGGGACTAAGCTCCTACAATGAGCAGTTCTTC.

This clone showed up just a few times. The chain recombines TRBV2 with TRBJ1-2, with TRBD1 matching over 7 bases. Germline values: CDR1 SNHLY, CDR2 FYNNEI. Germline trimming cut 8 bases from V and 6 bases from J; bases unmatched to any gene: 12. The CDR3 is 14 amino acids. In DNA form, the CDR3 reads TGTGCCAGCTCTCCGGACAGGACGGGCCATGGCTACACCTTC. It encodes CASSPDRTGHGYTF.

The chain carries TRBV18 and TRBJ1-5, with D tentatively TRBD1 (5 bases). Germline V CDR1 and CDR2: KGHSH, LQKENI. This CDR3 has 13 residues. Trimming stripped 5 bases from V and 4 bases from J, with 9 bases between. The CDR3 region is CASSADSNQPQHF. As DNA, the CDR3 is TGTGCCAGCTCAGCTGACAGTAATCAGCCCCAGCATTTT.

J is TRBJ2-5 and V is TRBV12-3 or TRBV12-4, with D hard to call. V lost 5 bases and J lost 6, with 7 bases in between. The CDR3 length is 11 residues. This chain's CDR3 is CASSIGQTQYF. In DNA, the CDR3 is TGTGCCAGCAGTATCGGCCAGACCCAGTACTTC.

This chain links TRBV7-2 with TRBJ1-5, with 9 bases aligning to TRBD1. Germline values: CDR1 SGHTA, CDR2 FQGNSA. The junction had 11 bases not matched to a gene; V was cut back by 5 bases and J by 6 bases. The CDR3 sequence is 16 residues long. In DNA form, the CDR3 reads TGTGCCAGCAGCACCGGGACAGGGTGGGTAATTCAGCCCCAGCATTTT. This translates into CASSTGTGWVIQPQHF.

The rearrangement links TRBV5-1 to TRBJ1-1; D is perhaps TRBD1 (6 bases). Trimming cost V 3 bases and J 9 bases, with 15 bases left between them. CDR3 length: 13 amino acids. Germline V CDR1 and CDR2: SGHRS, YFSETQ. The CDR3: CASSSTGPGQAFF. The DNA of the CDR3 is TGCGCCAGCAGCTCTACAGGGCCCGGACAAGCTTTCTTT.

The V call is TRBV28, the J call TRBJ1-5; D remains ambiguous. Germline-derived CDR1 and CDR2 are MDHEN and SYDVKM. Trimming shortened V by 3 bases and J by 7 bases, and 7 bases separated the two germline ends. The CDR3 has 12 residues. This CDR3 reads CASSLLEQPQHF. CDR3 DNA sequence: TGTGCCAGCAGTTTGTTAGAACAGCCCCAGCATTTT.

Regarding this clone: Other DNA sequences within the sample encode an identical CDR3. J is TRBJ2-5 and V is TRBV24-1; no firm D call. Germline CDR1 reads KGHDR; CDR2 reads SFDVKD. The germline V and J ends were trimmed by 6 bases and 5 bases, with 6 bases remaining between them. The CDR3 length is 11 residues. The CDR3 nucleotides read TGTGCCACCAGTTTAGGGGAGACCCAGTACTTC. Protein: CATSLGETQYF.

The chain is built from TRBV7-2 and TRBJ2-1; TRBD2 agrees at 8 bases. With 3 bases clipped from V and 3 bases from J, the junction kept 10 bases outside the gene matches. The germline V gene encodes CDR1 SGHTA and CDR2 FQGNSA. This CDR3 contains 17 residues. The CDR3 loop is CASSFRIPGLDYNEQFF. The CDR3 region has the DNA TGTGCCAGCAGCTTCCGAATCCCGGGACTAGACTACAATGAGCAGTTCTTC.

The chain has TRBV5-1 and TRBJ2-7; D is uncertain. Trimming took 2 bases from V and 2 from J, leaving 8 bases between them. Germline CDR1 reads SGHRS; CDR2 reads YFSETQ. This CDR3 is built from 13 residues. As DNA, the CDR3 is TGCGCCAGCAGCTTAGGGTCAACCTACGAGCAGTACTTC. It encodes CASSLGSTYEQYF.

The rearrangement uses TRBV7-2 and TRBJ1-1, with D possibly TRBD1 on 5 matching bases. V lost 5 bases, J lost 7 bases, and 8 bases lay in between. The CDR3 consists of 11 residues. Looked up from germline, CDR1 is SGHTA and CDR2 is FQGNSA. The CDR3 here is CASSGDLEAFF. For the CDR3, the DNA is TGTGCCAGCAGCGGGGACCTTGAAGCTTTCTTT.

The chain employs TRBV2 and TRBJ2-1; possibly TRBD1 for D (6 bases). The V and J ends lost 7 bases and 7 bases respectively, with 11 bases between them. CDR3 length: 12 amino acids. Germline CDR1 SNHLY, CDR2 FYNNEI. The CDR3 loop reads CASNQGSNEQFF. CDR3 nucleotides: TGTGCCAGCAATCAGGGGTCGAATGAGCAGTTCTTC.

The V gene is TRBV19, the J gene TRBJ1-2; 7 positions agree with TRBD1. The CDR3 has 17 residues. J gave up 2 bases and V 3 bases, and 12 bases lay outside the gene matches. Germline lookup yields CDR1 LNHDA and CDR2 SQIVND (reference sequence). The chain's CDR3 is CASSMELGLQGNYGYTF. CDR3 DNA: TGTGCCAGTAGTATGGAACTCGGGCTACAGGGGAACTATGGCTACACCTTC.

Here the CDR3 reads CASSQVQGLKAFF. DNA of the CDR3: TGTGCCAGCAGCCAGGTACAGGGATTGAAGGCTTTCTTT. V is TRBV7-9 and J is TRBJ1-1; weak D call: TRBD1 (6 bases). V lost 5 bases and J lost 11, with 18 bases in between. In germline, CDR1 is SEHNR, CDR2 FQNEAQ (reference sequence). The CDR3 covers 13 residues.

J is TRBJ2-5 and V is TRBV3-1 (or the pseudogene TRBV3-2); D is possibly TRBD2 (6 bases). The CDR3 totals 16 residues. The V and J ends lost 0 bases and 0 bases respectively, with 11 bases between them. Germline V gene lookup returns CDR1 LGHDT and CDR2 YNNKEL (reference sequence). CDR3 protein: CASSQDWGGDQETQYF. DNA for the CDR3: TGTGCCAGCAGCCAAGATTGGGGAGGTGACCAAGAGACCCAGTACTTC.

This sequence joins TRBV30 and TRBJ2-2; 10 positions match TRBD2. Germline trimming cut 4 bases from V and 1 base from J; bases unmatched to any gene: 6. In germline, CDR1 is GTSNPN, CDR2 SVGIG (reference sequence). The CDR3 extends over 16 amino acids. The DNA for the CDR3 is TGTGCCTGGACTAGCGGGAGATTCGGGAACACCGGGGAGCTGTTTTTT. It specifies CAWTSGRFGNTGELFF.

J is TRBJ2-7 and V is TRBV28, with D perhaps matching TRBD2 (5 bases). Germline CDR1 reads MDHEN; CDR2 reads SYDVKM. The CDR3 is 12 residues long. Trimming took 6 bases from V and 7 from J, leaving 13 bases between them. CDR3 in DNA: TGTGCCAGCAGCCTTCCTCGGAGGGAGCAGTACGTC. Translation: CASSLPRREQYV.

This clone was seen only a few times. The chain couples TRBV6-4 to TRBJ1-5; D is perhaps TRBD1 (5 bases). The germline V and J ends were trimmed by 4 bases and 6 bases, with 10 bases remaining between them. Per the germline V gene, CDR1 is MRHNA and CDR2 is SNTAGT. The CDR3 contains 13 residues. The CDR3 loop reads CASSGAQGQPQHF. The CDR3 bases are TGTGCCAGCAGTGGGGCCCAGGGTCAGCCCCAGCATTTT.

This chain uses TRBV10-3 with TRBJ2-5, with TRBD1 matching over 8 bases. There are 14 residues in the CDR3. Per the germline V gene, CDR1 is ENHRY and CDR2 is SYGVKD. Losses at the gene ends were 10 bases for V and 1 base for J; bases not matched to a gene: 8. Here the CDR3 reads CATKTGTGQETQYF. DNA for the CDR3: TGTGCCACCAAGACAGGGACAGGCCAAGAGACCCAGTACTTC.